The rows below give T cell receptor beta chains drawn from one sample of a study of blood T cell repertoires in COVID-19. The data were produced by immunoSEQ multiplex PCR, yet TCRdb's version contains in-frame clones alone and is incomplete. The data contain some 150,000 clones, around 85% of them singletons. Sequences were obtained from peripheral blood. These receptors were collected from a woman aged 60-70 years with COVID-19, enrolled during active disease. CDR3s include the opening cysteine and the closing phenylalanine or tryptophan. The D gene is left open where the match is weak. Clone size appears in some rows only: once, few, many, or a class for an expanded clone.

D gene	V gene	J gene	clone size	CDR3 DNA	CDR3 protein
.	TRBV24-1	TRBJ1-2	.	TGTGCCACCAGTGATTCGGACAGTGTCTATGGCTACACCTTC	CATSDSDSVYGYTF
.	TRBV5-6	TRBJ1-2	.	TGTGCCAGCAGCTTGGGGGTAGGAGGGGACGATGGCTACACCTTC	CASSLGVGGDDGYTF
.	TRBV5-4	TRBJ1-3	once	TGTGCCAGCAGCCAGGGTCTTCTCGGTGGAAACACCATATATTTT	CASSQGLLGGNTIYF
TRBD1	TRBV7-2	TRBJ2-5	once	TGTGCCAGCAGCCTGGACAGGGGGCGGGAGACCCAGTACTTC	CASSLDRGRETQYF
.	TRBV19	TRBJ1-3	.	TGTGCCAGTAGTATAGCCGGCCGGGTTAATACGGGAAACACCATATATTTT	CASSIAGRVNTGNTIYF
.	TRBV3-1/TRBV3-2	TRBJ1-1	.	TGTGCCAGCAGCCCAGGGGCGCGGGACACTGAAGCTTTCTTT	CASSPGARDTEAFF
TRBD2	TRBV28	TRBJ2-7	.	TGTGCCAGCAGGGCCTCAGCGGGAGCTGCATACGAGCAGTACTTC	CASRASAGAAYEQYF
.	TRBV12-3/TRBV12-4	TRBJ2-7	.	TGTGCCAGCAGTTCCCAGGGTTACGAGCAGTACTTC	CASSSQGYEQYF
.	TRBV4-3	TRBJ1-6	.	TGCGCCAGCAGCCAAGATGACAGAAATTCACCCCTCCACTTT	CASSQDDRNSPLHF
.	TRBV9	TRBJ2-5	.	TGTGCCAGCAGCGTAGCCGAGTGGAGGCAGGACAGTCACTTC	CASSVAEWRQDSHF
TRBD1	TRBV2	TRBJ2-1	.	TGTGCCAGCAGTGAAGCGCCGGGACAGGGTTACAATGAGCAGTTCTTC	CASSEAPGQGYNEQFF
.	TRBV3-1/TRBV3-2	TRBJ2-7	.	TGTGCCAGCAGCCAAGTAGGCGGGGAGCAGTACTTC	CASSQVGGEQYF
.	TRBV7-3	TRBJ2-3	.	TGTGCCAGCAGCCCACTTGGGACTAGCACAGATACGCAGTATTTT	CASSPLGTSTDTQYF
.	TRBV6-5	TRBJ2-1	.	TGTGCCAGCAGTAGACAATTCAATGAGCAGTTCTTC	CASSRQFNEQFF
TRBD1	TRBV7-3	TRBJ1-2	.	TGTGCCAGCAGCAGAACGACAGGGCCCCATGGCTACACCTTC	CASSRTTGPHGYTF
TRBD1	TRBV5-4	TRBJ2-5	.	TGTGCCAGCAGCCCCGGGACAGGGGGTGGGCAAGAGACCCAGTACTTC	CASSPGTGGGQETQYF